The text below deals with one T cell receptor (beta chain). Unmatched junction bases numbered 9, after V lost 3 bases and J lost 5 bases. Looked up from germline, CDR1 is MNHEY and CDR2 is SMNVEV (reference sequence). The CDR3 is made up of 15 amino acids. The data originate from a study of blood T cell repertoires in COVID-19. Study-wide background: COVID-19 samples collected from the United States, Italy and Spain covered acute and convalescent phases.

As handled by the study authors: For nucleated cells, counts were estimated from reference gene primer amplification. Some clones are missing from TCRdb's copy, which holds only in-frame ones; the method was immunoSEQ multiplex PCR. The DNA gave D and trimming, while V, J and clone size come from that table. This table holds over 200,000 clones, approximately 91% found once. The rearrangement links TRBV27 to TRBJ2-7; 8 positions match TRBD1. Sequencing was carried out using peripheral blood. The receptor comes from a man in his fifties or sixties who had recovered from COVID-19. The CDR3: CASSLFGQGGHEQYF. Written as DNA, the CDR3 is TGTGCCAGCAGTTTGTTCGGACAGGGAGGCCACGAGCAGTACTTC.